The 9 T cell receptor beta chains below were found in one sample sequenced in a study of blood T cell repertoires in COVID-19. TCRdb keeps only in-frame clones here, not all; method: immunoSEQ multiplex PCR. The table has 150,000 to 170,000 clones, roughly 80% seen once. The sequenced material came from PBMCs or T cells enriched from blood (not recorded which). The source of these receptors is a man aged 50 to 59 who had recovered from COVID-19.

The chain uses TRBV7-9 and TRBJ1-4; D is perhaps TRBD1 (5 bases). Germline-derived CDR1 and CDR2 are SEHNR and FQNEAQ (reference sequence). The CDR3 loop spans 15 amino acids. V dropped 1 base and J dropped 5 bases, with 11 bases sitting between them. The CDR3 bases are TGTGCCAGCAGCTTAGGGACGGGGGTAAATGAAAAACTGTTTTTT. Translated, it gives CASSLGTGVNEKLFF. Using reference TRBV7-9 and TRBJ1-4 for the parts outside the CDR3, the full variable domain is DTGVSQNPRHKITKRGQNVTFRCDPISEHNRLYWYRQTLGQGPEFLTYFQNEAQLEKSRLLSDRFSAERPKGSFSTLEIQRTEQGDSAMYLCASSLGTGVNEKLFFGSGTQLSVL.

V is TRBV2 and J is TRBJ1-6; a weak D match, TRBD1 (5 bases). The CDR3 totals 15 residues. Trimming pared 1 base from V and 9 bases from J, leaving 13 bases between. Germline CDR1 SNHLY, CDR2 FYNNEI. CDR3 nucleotides: TGTGCCAGCAGTGAAGACGGAGGGGCGGGTTCACCCCTCCACTTT. It specifies CASSEDGGAGSPLHF.

The CDR3 loop reads CASSLARDTDTQYF. The CDR3 bases are TGCGCCAGCAGCTTGGCTCGAGACACAGATACGCAGTATTTT. The rearrangement links TRBV5-1 to TRBJ2-3; D unclear. V was trimmed by 0 bases and J by 2 bases, leaving 7 bases between them. Germline CDR1 and CDR2: SGHRS and YFSETQ. This CDR3 has 14 residues.

V is TRBV24-1 and J is TRBJ2-2; the match to TRBD1 covers 9 bases. CDR1 and CDR2 (germline): KGHDR, SFDVKD. This CDR3 is 14 amino acids long. The junction had 3 bases not matched to a gene; V was cut back by 7 bases and J by 4 bases. CDR3 protein: CATSLTGGTGELFF. CDR3 DNA sequence: TGTGCCACCAGCTTGACAGGGGGCACCGGGGAGCTGTTTTTT.

This clone occurred many times. The chain carries TRBV19 and TRBJ1-1, with D possibly TRBD1 on 6 matching bases. CDR3 length: 15 residues. V gave up 6 bases and J gave up 0 bases, with 14 bases separating them. Germline assignment: CDR1 LNHDA and CDR2 SQIVND (reference sequence). The CDR3 is CASSEDWDMNTEAFF. As DNA, the CDR3 is TGTGCCAGTAGCGAGGATTGGGACATGAACACTGAAGCTTTCTTT.

The CDR3 region is CASSSNRDRAINTGELFF. The CDR3 DNA reads TGTGCCAGCAGCTCGAATCGGGACAGGGCAATTAACACCGGGGAGCTGTTTTTT. J is TRBJ2-2 and V is TRBV11-3; TRBD1 aligns across 9 bases. CDR1 is SGHNT, CDR2 YENEEA, per germline. With V trimmed by 4 bases and J by 2 bases, 11 bases remained unmatched. The CDR3 runs to 18 residues. Together with reference TRBV11-3 and TRBJ2-2, the CDR3 gives the full variable domain: EAGVVQSPRYKIIEKKQPVAFWCNPISGHNTLYWYLQNLGQGPELLIRYENEEAVDDSQLPKDRFSAERLKGVDSTLKIQPAELGDSAVYLCASSSNRDRAINTGELFFGEGSRLTVL.

The rearrangement joins TRBV6-5 to TRBJ2-1; 7 nucleotides line up with TRBD1. The CDR3 length is 14 residues. In germline, CDR1 is MNHEY, CDR2 SVGAGI. With V trimmed by 6 bases and J by 1 base, 3 bases remained unmatched. The CDR3 DNA sequence: TGTGCCAGCAGGGAGACAGGGTCCTACAATGAGCAGTTCTTC. Protein sequence: CASRETGSYNEQFF.

With respect to this clone: Other DNA sequences of this sample code for an identical CDR3. V is TRBV5-1 and J is TRBJ2-1; 13 nucleotides align to TRBD2. This CDR3 is 15 amino acids long. The germline V gene has CDR1 SGHRS and CDR2 YFSETQ. The ends lost 2 bases at V and 10 bases at J; junction bases unmatched: 6. CDR3: CASSLTSGGAGEQFF. As DNA, the CDR3 is TGCGCCAGCAGCTTAACTAGCGGGGGGGCTGGAGAGCAGTTCTTC.

CDR3 amino acids: CASSRDRGDGEAFF. The CDR3 DNA reads TGTGCCAGCAGCCGAGACAGGGGAGATGGTGAAGCTTTCTTT. V and J are TRBV6-5 and TRBJ1-1; 8 bases map to TRBD1. CDR1 MNHEY and CDR2 SVGAGI come from the germline V gene. Losses at the gene ends were 6 bases for V and 7 bases for J; bases not matched to a gene: 10. This CDR3 comprises 14 residues.